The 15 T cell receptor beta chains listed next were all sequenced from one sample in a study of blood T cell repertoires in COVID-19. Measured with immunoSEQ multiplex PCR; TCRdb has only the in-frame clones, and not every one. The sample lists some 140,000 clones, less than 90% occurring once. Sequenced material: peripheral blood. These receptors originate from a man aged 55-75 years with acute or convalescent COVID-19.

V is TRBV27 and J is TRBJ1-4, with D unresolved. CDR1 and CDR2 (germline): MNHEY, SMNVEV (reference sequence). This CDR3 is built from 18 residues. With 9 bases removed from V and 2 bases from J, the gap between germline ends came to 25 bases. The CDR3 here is CASTQSGTDVVTNEKLFF. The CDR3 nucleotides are TGTGCCAGTACTCAAAGCGGTACAGATGTAGTTACTAATGAAAAACTGTTTTTT.

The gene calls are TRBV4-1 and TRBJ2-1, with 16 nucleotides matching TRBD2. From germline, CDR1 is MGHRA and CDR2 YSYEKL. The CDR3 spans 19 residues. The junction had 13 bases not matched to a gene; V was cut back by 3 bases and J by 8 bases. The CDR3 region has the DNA TGCGCCAGCAGCCACCCGGGACTAGCGGGAGGGCGAGGGGGGCATGAGCAGTTCTTC. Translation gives CASSHPGLAGGRGGHEQFF.

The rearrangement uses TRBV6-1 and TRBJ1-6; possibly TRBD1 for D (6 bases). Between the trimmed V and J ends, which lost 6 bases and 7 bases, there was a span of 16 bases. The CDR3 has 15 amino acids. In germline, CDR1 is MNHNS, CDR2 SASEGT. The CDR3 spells CASRPEGGMNSPLHF. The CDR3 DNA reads TGTGCCAGCAGACCGGAAGGGGGTATGAATTCACCCCTCCACTTT.

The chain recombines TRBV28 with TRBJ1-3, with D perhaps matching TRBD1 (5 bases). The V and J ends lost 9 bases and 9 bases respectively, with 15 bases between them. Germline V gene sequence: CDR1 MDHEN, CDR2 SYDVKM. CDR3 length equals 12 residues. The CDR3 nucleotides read TGTGCCAGTTGGGGGGTAGCGGGCACCATATATTTT. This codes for CASWGVAGTIYF.

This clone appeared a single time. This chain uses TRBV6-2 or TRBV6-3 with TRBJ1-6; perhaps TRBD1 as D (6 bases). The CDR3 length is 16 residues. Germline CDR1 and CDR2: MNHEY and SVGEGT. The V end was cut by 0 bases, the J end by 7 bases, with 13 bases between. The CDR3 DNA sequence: TGTGCCAGCAGTTACTCGGGCAGGGGCAGGAATTCACCCCTCCACTTT. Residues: CASSYSGRGRNSPLHF.

The CDR3 DNA reads as TGTGCCAGCAGTGAATCCCGTACTAGCACAGATACGCAGTATTTT. It is translated as CASSESRTSTDTQYF. The rearrangement uses TRBV6-1 and TRBJ2-3; D is unclear. In germline, CDR1 is MNHNS, CDR2 SASEGT. Trimming pared 2 bases from V and 0 bases from J, leaving 9 bases between. The CDR3 extends over 15 amino acids.

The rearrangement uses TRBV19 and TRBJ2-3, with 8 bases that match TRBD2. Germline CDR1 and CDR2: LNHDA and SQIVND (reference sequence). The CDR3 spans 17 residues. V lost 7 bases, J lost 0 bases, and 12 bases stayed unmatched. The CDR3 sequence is CASTARGGIASTDTQYF. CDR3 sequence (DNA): TGTGCCAGTACCGCCCGCGGGGGGATCGCTAGCACAGATACGCAGTATTTT.

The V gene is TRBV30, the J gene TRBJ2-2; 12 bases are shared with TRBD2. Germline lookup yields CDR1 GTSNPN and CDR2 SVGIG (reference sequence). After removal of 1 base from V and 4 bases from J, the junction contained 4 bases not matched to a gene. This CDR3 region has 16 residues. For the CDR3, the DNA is TGTGCCTGGAGTGGACTAGCGGGGGTCGCCACCGGGGAGCTGTTTTTT. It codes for CAWSGLAGVATGELFF.

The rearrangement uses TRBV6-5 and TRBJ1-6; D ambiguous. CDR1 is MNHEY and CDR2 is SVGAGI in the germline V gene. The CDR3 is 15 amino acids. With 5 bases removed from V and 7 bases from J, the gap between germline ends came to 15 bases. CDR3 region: CASSTKPGLNSPLHF. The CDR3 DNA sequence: TGTGCCAGCAGTACAAAACCGGGTCTCAATTCACCCCTCCACTTT.

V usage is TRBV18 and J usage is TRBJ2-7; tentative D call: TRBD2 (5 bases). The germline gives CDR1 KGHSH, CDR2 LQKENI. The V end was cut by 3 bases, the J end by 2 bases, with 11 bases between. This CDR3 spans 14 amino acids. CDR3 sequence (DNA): TGTGCCAGCTCACCCTTTAGGGAGCCCTACGAGCAGTACTTC. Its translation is CASSPFREPYEQYF.

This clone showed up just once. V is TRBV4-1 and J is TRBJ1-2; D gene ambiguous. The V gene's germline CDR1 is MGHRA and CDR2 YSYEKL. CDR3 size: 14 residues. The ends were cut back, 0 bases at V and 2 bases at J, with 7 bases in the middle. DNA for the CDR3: TGCGCCAGCAGCCAAGATTCCAGAAACTATGGCTACACCTTC. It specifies CASSQDSRNYGYTF.

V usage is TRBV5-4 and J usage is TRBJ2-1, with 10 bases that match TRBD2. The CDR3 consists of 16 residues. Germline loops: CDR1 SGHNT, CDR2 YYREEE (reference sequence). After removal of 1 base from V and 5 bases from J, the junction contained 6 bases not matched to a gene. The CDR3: CASSLLSGRDHNEQFF. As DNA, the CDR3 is TGTGCCAGCAGCTTGTTAAGCGGGAGGGATCACAATGAGCAGTTCTTC.

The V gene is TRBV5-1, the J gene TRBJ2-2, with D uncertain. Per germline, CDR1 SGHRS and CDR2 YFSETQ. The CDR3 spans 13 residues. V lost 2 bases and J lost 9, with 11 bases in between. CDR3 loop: CASSFLQNRELFF. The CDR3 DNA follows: TGCGCCAGCAGCTTTTTACAGAACAGGGAGCTGTTTTTT.

This CDR3 reads CASSIVLAGVGGELFF. CDR3 DNA: TGTGCCAGTAGTATAGTACTAGCGGGAGTCGGCGGGGAGCTGTTTTTT. The chain recombines TRBV19 with TRBJ2-2, with 11 bases that match TRBD2. V trimming: 1 base; J trimming: 7 bases; junction bases outside the gene matches: 5. The CDR3 is 16 residues long. Germline values: CDR1 LNHDA, CDR2 SQIVND (reference sequence).

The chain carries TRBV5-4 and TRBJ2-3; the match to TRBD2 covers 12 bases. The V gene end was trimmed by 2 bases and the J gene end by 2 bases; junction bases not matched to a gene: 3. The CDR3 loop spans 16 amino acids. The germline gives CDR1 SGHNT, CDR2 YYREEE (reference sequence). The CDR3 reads CASSLLAGGTTDTQYF. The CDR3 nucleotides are TGTGCCAGCAGCTTACTAGCGGGAGGAACCACAGATACGCAGTATTTT.